Each of the 4 T cell receptor beta chains below was sequenced from the same sample in a study of T cells in Graves' hyperthyroidism and ophthalmopathy. RNA transcripts were the template for amplifying TCR beta CDR3 regions. An initial round of RT-PCR targeting the TCR CDR3 relied on the HTBI primer set. Using its own MiXCR run on the multiplex PCR reads, TCRdb lists one record per CDR3 protein. The sample records around 260,000 distinct CDR3 sequences, 25% to 30% being singletons. The specimen sequenced was blood. The origin of the receptors is a man aged 35-49 years with Graves' hyperthyroidism that later progressed to Graves' ophthalmopathy.

This clonotype was recorded a few times. The chain is built from TRBV20-1 and TRBJ2-5, with 8 bases aligning to TRBD2. Germline CDR1 DFQATT, CDR2 SNEGSKA (reference sequence). V was clipped by 2 bases and J by 1 base; unmatched bases: 12. The CDR3 is 17 amino acids. The CDR3: CSARNPLGGGGQETQYF. The CDR3 nucleotides are TGCAGTGCTAGAAACCCCCTCGGGGGGGGGGGCCAAGAGACCCAGTACTTC.

The chain recombines TRBV5-6 with TRBJ2-7; D possibly matches TRBD1 or TRBD2 (5 bases each). The CDR3 is 14 residues long. The germline V and J ends were trimmed by 2 bases and 2 bases, with 11 bases remaining between them. In germline, CDR1 is SGHDT, CDR2 YYEEEE. DNA for the CDR3: TGTGCCAGCAGCTTCGGGACCACGACCTACGAGCAGTACTTC. Amino acids: CASSFGTTTYEQYF. The whole variable domain, remainder taken from reference TRBV5-6 and TRBJ2-7, is DAGVTQSPTHLIKTRGQQVTLRCSPKSGHDTVSWYQQALGQGPQFIFQYYEEEERQRGNFPDRFSGHQFPNYSSELNVNALLLGDSALYLCASSFGTTTYEQYFGPGTRLTVT.

This clonotype has ten or more counts. This rearrangement joins TRBV6-5 to TRBJ1-2; D is unresolved. CDR1 is MNHEY, CDR2 SVGAGI, per germline. There are 13 residues in the CDR3. Between the trimmed V and J ends, which lost 6 bases and 8 bases, there was a span of 16 bases. CDR3 residues: CASRSDGDGGYTF. The CDR3 coding sequence is TGTGCCAGCAGATCAGACGGAGACGGAGGCTACACCTTC.

The CDR3 reads CASSFRGRANTGELFF. The DNA for the CDR3 is TGTGCCAGCAGCTTCAGAGGGAGGGCGAACACCGGGGAGCTGTTTTTT. The V call is TRBV13, the J call TRBJ2-2; 7 nucleotides line up with TRBD2. The CDR3 extends over 16 amino acids. After removal of 3 bases from V and 0 bases from J, the junction contained 4 bases not matched to a gene. In germline, CDR1 is PRHDT, CDR2 FYEKMQ (reference sequence).